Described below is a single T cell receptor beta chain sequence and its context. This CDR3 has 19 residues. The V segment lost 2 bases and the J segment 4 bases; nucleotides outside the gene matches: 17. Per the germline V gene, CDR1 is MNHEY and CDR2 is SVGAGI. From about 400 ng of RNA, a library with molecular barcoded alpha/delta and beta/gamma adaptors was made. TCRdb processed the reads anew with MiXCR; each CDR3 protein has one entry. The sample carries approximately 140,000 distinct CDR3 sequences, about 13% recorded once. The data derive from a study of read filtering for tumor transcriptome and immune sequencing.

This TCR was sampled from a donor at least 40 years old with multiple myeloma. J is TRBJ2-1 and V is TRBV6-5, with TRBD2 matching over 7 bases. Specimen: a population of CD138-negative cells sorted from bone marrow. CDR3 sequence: CASSYRTSELLTRYNEQFF. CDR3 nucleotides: TGTGCCAGCAGTTACCGTACTAGCGAGTTACTTACCCGGTACAATGAGCAGTTCTTC.